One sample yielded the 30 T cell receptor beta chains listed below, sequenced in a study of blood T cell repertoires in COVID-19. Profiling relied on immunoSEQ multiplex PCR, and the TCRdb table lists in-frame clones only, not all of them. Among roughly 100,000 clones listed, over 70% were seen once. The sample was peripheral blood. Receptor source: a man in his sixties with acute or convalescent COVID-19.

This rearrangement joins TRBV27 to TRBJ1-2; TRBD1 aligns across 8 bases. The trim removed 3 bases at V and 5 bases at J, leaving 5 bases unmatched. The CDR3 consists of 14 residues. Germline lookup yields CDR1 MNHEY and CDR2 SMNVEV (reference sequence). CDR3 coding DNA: TGTGCCAGCAGTTTCCAAACAGGGGGGTATGGCTACACCTTC. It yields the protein CASSFQTGGYGYTF.

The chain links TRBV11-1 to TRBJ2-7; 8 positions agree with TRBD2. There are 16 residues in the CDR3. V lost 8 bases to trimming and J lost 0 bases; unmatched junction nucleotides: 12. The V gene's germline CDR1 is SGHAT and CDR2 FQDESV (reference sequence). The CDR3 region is CASSPGGRGSSYEQYV. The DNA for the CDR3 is TGTGCCAGCTCCCCGGGGGGGCGGGGTAGCTCCTACGAGCAGTACGTC.

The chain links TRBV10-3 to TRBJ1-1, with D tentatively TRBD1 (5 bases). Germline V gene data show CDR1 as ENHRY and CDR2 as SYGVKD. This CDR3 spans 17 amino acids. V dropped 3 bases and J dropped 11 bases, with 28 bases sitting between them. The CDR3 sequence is CAISDSPPSWGVVSAFF. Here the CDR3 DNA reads TGTGCCATCAGTGACTCTCCACCTAGCTGGGGGGTAGTGTCTGCTTTCTTT.

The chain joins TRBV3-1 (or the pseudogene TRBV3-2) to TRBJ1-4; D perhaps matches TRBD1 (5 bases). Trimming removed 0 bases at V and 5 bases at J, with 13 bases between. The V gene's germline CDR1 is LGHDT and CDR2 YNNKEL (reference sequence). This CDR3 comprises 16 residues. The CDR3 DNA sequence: TGTGCCAGCAGCCAAGACCCCGACAGCAGGAATGAAAAACTGTTTTTT. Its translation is CASSQDPDSRNEKLFF.

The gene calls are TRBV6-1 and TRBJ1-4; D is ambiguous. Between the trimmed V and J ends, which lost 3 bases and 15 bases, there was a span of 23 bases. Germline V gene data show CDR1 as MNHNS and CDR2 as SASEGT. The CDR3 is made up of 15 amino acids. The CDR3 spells CASSEMQPGMKRVFF. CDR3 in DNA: TGTGCCAGCAGTGAGATGCAGCCCGGGATGAAAAGGGTGTTTTTT.

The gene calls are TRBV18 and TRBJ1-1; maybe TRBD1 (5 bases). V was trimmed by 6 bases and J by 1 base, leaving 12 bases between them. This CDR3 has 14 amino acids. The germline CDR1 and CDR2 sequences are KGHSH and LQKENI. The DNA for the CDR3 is TGTGCCAGCTCTCGCGGGACGGCGAACACTGAAGCTTTCTTT. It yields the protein CASSRGTANTEAFF.

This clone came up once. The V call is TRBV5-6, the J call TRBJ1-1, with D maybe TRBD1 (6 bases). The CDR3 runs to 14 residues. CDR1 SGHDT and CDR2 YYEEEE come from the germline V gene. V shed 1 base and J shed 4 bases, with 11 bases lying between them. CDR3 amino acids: CASSLTGKSTEAFF. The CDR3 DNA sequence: TGTGCCAGCAGCTTGACAGGGAAGAGCACTGAAGCTTTCTTT.

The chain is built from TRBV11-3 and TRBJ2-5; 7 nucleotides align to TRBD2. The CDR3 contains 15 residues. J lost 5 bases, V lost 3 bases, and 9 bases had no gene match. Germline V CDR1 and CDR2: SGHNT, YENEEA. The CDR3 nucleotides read TGTGCCAGCAGCTTGGAATCTAGCGGTTGGGAGACCCAGTACTTC. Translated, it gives CASSLESSGWETQYF.

CDR3 residues: CASSPGGVYNEQFF. CDR3 DNA: TGTGCCAGCAGCCCAGGCGGGGTTTACAATGAGCAGTTCTTC. The chain links TRBV7-2 to TRBJ2-1; a weak D match, TRBD2 (6 bases). The CDR3 has 14 residues. CDR1 SGHTA and CDR2 FQGNSA come from the germline V gene. The V and J ends lost 5 bases and 4 bases respectively, with 12 bases between them.

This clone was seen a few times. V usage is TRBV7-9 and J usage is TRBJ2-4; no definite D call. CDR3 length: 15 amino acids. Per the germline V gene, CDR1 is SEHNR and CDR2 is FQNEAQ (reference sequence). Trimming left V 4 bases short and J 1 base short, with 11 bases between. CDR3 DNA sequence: TGTGCCAGCAGCTCCCCGGGTGGGGCCAAAAACATTCAGTACTTC. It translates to CASSSPGGAKNIQYF.

CDR3 in amino acids: CASSLLAGAVVAGELFF. In nucleotides, the CDR3 is TGTGCCAGCAGCCTACTAGCGGGGGCTGTGGTGGCCGGGGAGCTGTTTTTT. The chain uses TRBV5-4 and TRBJ2-2; 11 bases are a match to TRBD2. Germline loops: CDR1 SGHNT, CDR2 YYREEE (reference sequence). CDR3 length: 17 amino acids. Trimming took 4 bases from V and 6 from J; bases not matched to a gene: 11. The whole variable domain, remainder taken from reference TRBV5-4 and TRBJ2-2, is ETGVTQSPTHLIKTRGQQVTLRCSSQSGHNTVSWYQQALGQGPQFIFQYYREEENGRGNFPPRFSGLQFPNYSSELNVNALELDDSALYLCASSLLAGAVVAGELFFGEGSRLTVL.

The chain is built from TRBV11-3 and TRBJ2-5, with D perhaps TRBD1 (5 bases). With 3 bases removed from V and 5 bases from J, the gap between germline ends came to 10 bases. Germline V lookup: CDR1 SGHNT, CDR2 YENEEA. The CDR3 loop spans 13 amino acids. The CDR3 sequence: CASSLPGLETQYF. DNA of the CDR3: TGTGCCAGCAGCTTGCCAGGGCTCGAGACCCAGTACTTC.

As DNA, the CDR3 is TGTGCCAGCAGTGGATCCCCTCCAGCGCCGGAGACCCAGTACTTC. Amino acid sequence: CASSGSPPAPETQYF. The gene calls are TRBV25-1 and TRBJ2-5; D gene ambiguous. CDR3 length equals 15 residues. Germline-derived CDR1 and CDR2 are MGHDK and SYGVNS. Trimming took 4 bases from V and 5 from J, leaving 17 bases between them. Looking up the rest from reference TRBV25-1 and TRBJ2-5 gives the full variable domain: EADIYQTPRYLVIGTGKKITLECSQTMGHDKMYWYQQDPGMELHLIHYSYGVNSTEKGDLSSESTVSRIRTEHFPLTLESARPSHTSQYLCASSGSPPAPETQYFGPGTRLLVL.

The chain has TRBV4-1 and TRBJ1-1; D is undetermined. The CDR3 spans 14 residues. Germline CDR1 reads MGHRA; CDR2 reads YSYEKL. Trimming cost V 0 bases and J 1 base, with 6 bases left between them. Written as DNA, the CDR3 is TGCGCCAGCAGCCAAGAGATAGAGAACACTGAAGCTTTCTTT. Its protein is CASSQEIENTEAFF.

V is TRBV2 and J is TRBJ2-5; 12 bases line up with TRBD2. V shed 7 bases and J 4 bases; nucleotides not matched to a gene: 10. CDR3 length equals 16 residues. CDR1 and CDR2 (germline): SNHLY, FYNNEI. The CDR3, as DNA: TGTGCCAGCAAGAGACTAGCGGGAGTCGGAGGAGAGACCCAGTACTTC. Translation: CASKRLAGVGGETQYF. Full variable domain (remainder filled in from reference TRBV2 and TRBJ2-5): EPEVTQTPSHQVTQMGQEVILRCVPISNHLYFYWYRQILGQKVEFLVSFYNNEISEKSEIFDDQFSVERPDGSNFTLKIRSTKLEDSAMYFCASKRLAGVGGETQYFGPGTRLLVL.

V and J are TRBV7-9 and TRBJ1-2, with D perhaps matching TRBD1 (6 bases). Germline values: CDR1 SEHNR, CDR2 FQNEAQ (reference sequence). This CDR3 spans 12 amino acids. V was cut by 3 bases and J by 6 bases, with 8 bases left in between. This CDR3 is CASSFGDNGYTF. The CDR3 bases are TGTGCCAGCAGCTTCGGGGACAATGGCTACACCTTC.

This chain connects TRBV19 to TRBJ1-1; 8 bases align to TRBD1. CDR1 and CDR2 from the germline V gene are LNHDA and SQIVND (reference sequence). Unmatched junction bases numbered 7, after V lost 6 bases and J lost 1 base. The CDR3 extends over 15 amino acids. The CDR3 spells CASRAQGARNTEAFF. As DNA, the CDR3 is TGTGCCAGTAGGGCCCAGGGGGCTAGGAACACTGAAGCTTTCTTT.

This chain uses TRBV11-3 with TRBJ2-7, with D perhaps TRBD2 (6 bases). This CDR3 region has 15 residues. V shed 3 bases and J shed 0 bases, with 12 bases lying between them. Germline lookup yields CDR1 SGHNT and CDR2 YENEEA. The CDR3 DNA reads TGTGCCAGCAGCTTGAGGGACTTCAGCTCCTACGAGCAGTACTTC. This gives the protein CASSLRDFSSYEQYF.

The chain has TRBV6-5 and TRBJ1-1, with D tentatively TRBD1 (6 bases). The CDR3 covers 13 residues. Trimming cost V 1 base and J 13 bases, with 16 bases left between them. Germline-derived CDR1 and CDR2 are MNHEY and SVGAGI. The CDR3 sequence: CASSYFSGTIDFF. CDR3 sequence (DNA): TGTGCCAGCAGTTACTTTTCCGGGACAATCGATTTCTTT.

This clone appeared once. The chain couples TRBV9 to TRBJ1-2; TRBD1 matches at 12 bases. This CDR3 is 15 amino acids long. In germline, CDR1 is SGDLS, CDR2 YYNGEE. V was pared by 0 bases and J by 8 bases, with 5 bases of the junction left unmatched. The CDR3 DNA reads TGTGCCAGCAGCGTAGAGGGACAGGGGGCCCAAGGCTACACCTTC. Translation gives CASSVEGQGAQGYTF.

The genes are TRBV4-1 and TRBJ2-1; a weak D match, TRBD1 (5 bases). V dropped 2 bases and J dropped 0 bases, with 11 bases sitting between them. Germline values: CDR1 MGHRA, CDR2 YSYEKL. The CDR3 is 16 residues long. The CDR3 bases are TGCGCCAGCAGCCAAATACAGGTTTTCTCCTACAATGAGCAGTTCTTC. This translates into CASSQIQVFSYNEQFF.

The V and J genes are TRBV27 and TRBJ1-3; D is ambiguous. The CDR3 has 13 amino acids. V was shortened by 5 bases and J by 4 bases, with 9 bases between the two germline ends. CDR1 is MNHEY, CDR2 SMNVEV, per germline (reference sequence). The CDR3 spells CASSPLRGNTIYF. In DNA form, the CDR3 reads TGTGCCAGCAGTCCCCTGCGGGGAAACACCATATATTTT.

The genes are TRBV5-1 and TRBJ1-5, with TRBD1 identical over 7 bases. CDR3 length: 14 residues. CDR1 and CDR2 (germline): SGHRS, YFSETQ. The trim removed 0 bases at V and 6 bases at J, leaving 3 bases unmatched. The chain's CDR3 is CASSLGAGGQPQHF. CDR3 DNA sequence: TGCGCCAGCAGCTTGGGGGCAGGGGGTCAGCCCCAGCATTTT.

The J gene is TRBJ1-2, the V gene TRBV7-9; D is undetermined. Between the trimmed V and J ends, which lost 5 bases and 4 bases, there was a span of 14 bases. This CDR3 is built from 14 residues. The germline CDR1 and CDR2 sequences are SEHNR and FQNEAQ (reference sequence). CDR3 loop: CASSPPLAFYGYTF. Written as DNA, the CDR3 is TGTGCCAGCAGCCCCCCATTGGCCTTCTATGGCTACACCTTC.

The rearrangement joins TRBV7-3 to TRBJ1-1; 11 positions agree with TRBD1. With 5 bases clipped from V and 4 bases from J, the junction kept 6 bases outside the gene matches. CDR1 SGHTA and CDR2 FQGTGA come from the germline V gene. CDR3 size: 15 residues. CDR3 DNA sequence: TGTGCCAGCAGCAAGACCGGGACAGGGGGCACTGAAGCTTTCTTT. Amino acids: CASSKTGTGGTEAFF.

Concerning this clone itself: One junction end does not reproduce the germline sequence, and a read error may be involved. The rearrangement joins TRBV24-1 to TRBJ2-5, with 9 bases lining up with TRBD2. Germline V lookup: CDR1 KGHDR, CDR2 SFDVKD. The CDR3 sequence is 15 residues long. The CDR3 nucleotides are TGTGCCACTAGTGAAAGCGGGAGGACCCAAGAGACCCAGTACTTC. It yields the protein CATSESGRTQETQYF.

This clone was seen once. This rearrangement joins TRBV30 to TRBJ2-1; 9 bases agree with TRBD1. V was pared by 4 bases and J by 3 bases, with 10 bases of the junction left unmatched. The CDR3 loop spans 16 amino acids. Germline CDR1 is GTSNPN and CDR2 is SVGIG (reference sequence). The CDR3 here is CAWIRHGTGNYNEQFF. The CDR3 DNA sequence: TGTGCCTGGATCCGACACGGGACAGGGAACTACAATGAGCAGTTCTTC.

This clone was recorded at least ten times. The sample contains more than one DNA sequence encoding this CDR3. The CDR3 nucleotides read TGTGCCAGCAGTGTTGACAGCAGCTACTCTGGAAACACCATATATTTT. This gives the protein CASSVDSSYSGNTIYF. This chain connects TRBV9 to TRBJ1-3; D may be TRBD1 (5 bases). Trimming shortened V by 5 bases and J by 0 bases, and 15 bases separated the two germline ends. The CDR3 runs 16 residues. Per germline, CDR1 SGDLS and CDR2 YYNGEE.

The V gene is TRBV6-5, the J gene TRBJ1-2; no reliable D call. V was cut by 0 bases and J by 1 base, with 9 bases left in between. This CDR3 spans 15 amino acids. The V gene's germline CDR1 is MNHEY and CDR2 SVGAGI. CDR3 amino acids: CASSYSSTVNYGYTF. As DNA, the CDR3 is TGTGCCAGCAGTTACTCTAGTACGGTTAACTATGGCTACACCTTC.

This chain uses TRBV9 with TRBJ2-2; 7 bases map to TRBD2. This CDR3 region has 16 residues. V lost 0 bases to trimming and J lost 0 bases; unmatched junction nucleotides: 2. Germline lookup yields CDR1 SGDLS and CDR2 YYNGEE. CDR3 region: CASSVASGANTGELFF. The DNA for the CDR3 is TGTGCCAGCAGCGTAGCTAGCGGAGCGAACACCGGGGAGCTGTTTTTT. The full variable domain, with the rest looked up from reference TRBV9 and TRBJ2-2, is DSGVTQTPKHLITATGQRVTLRCSPRSGDLSVYWYQQSLDQGLQFLIQYYNGEERAKGNILERFSAQQFPDLHSELNLSSLELGDSALYFCASSVASGANTGELFFGEGSRLTVL.